Here is one T cell receptor beta chain with its context. Its antigen is currently unknown. The CDR3 is 13 residues long. Germline CDR1 SGDLS, CDR2 YYNGEE. V lost 4 bases, J lost 5 bases, and 12 bases lay in between. This sample was included in a study of cytomegalovirus exposure and HLA in healthy donors. Study-level points and caveats: Among TCR beta chains of equal frequency, HLA-associated ones were more clonally expanded in a later analysis. The likely origin of a cluster of highly shared sequence variants was a sequencing artifact. A later analysis associated some 16,000 TCR beta sequences with HLA alleles at a 0.05 false discovery rate. Later analysis identified a missense DCLRE1C variant that was linked to TCR beta V- and J-gene trimming.

Amplification used 60 Vbeta primers and 13 Jbeta primers. Libraries were prepared by immunoSEQ multiplex PCR; TCRdb keeps only in-frame clonotypes and omits some of them. The repertoire holds around 38,000 clones, with 60% to 70% as singletons. The specimen sequenced was PBMCs. The sequence was obtained from a man aged 45-65 years in good health and CMV-seropositive. The gene calls are TRBV9 and TRBJ2-5; D possibly corresponds to TRBD1 (5 bases). As DNA, the CDR3 is TGTGCCAGCAGCCAGGGTTCATGGGAGACCCAGTACTTC. Residues: CASSQGSWETQYF. The complete variable domain, with remaining parts taken from reference TRBV9 and TRBJ2-5, reads DSGVTQTPKHLITATGQRVTLRCSPRSGDLSVYWYQQSLDQGLQFLIQYYNGEERAKGNILERFSAQQFPDLHSELNLSSLELGDSALYFCASSQGSWETQYFGPGTRLLVL.